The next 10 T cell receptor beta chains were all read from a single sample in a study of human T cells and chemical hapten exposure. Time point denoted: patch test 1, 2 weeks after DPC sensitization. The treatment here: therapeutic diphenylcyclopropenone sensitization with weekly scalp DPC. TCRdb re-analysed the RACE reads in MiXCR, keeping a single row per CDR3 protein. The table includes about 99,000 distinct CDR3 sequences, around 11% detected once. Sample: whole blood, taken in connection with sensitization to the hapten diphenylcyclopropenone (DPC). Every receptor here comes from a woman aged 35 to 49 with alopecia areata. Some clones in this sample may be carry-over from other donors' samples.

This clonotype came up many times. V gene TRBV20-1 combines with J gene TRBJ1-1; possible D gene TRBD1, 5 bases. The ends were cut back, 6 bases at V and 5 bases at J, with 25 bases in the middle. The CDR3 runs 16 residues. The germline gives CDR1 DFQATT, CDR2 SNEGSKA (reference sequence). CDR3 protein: CSARGRPFLEQTEAFF. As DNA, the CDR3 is TGCAGTGCCCGGGGACGCCCTTTTCTCGAACAAACTGAAGCTTTCTTT.

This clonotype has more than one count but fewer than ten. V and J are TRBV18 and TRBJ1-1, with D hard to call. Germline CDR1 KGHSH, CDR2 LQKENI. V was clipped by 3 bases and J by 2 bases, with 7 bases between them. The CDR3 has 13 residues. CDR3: CASSPGPNTEAFF. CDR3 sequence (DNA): TGTGCCAGCTCACCGGGCCCCAACACTGAAGCTTTCTTT.

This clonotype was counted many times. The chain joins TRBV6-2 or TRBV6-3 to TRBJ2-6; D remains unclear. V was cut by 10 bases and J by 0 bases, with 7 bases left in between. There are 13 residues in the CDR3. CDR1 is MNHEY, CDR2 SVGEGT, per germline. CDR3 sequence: CATGSSGANVLTF. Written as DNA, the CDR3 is TGTGCCACCGGAAGCTCTGGGGCCAACGTCCTGACTTTC.

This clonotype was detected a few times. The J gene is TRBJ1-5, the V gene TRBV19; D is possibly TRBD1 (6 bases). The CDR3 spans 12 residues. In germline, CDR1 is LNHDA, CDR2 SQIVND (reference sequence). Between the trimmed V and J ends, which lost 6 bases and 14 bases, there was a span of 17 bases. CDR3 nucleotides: TGTGCCAGTAGCATGGGGGCCAGGGTAAAGCATTTT. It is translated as CASSMGARVKHF.

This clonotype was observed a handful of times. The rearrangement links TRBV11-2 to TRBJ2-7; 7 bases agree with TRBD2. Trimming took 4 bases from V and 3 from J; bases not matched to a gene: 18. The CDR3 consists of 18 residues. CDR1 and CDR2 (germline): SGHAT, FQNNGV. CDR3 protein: CASSSVGGGETPFYEQYF. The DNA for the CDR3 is TGTGCCAGCAGCTCTGTCGGGGGAGGGGAGACACCGTTCTACGAGCAGTACTTC.

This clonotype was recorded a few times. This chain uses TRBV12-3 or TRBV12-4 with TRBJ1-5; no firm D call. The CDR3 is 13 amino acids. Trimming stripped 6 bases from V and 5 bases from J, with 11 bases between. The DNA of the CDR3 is TGTGCCAGCAGGGCCGGGTCCCATCAGCCCCAGCATTTT. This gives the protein CASRAGSHQPQHF.

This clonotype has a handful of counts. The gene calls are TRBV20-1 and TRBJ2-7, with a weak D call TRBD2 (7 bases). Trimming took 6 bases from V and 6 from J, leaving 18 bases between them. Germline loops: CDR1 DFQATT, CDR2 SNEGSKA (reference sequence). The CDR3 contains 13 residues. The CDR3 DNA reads TGCAGTGCCAAACGGGGGCGGGAGACCGAGCAGTACTTC. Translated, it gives CSAKRGRETEQYF.

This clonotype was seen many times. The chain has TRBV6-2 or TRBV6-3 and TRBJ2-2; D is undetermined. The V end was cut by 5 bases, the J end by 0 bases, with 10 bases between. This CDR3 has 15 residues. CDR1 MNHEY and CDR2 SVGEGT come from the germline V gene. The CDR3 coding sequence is TGTGCCAGCAGTGGTCGGCAATCGAACACCGGGGAGCTGTTTTTT. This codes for CASSGRQSNTGELFF.

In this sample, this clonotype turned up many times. The CDR3 region is CAIRGTSGSYNEQFF. Written as DNA, the CDR3 is TGTGCCATCAGGGGGACTAGCGGTTCATACAATGAGCAGTTCTTC. The chain employs TRBV10-3 and TRBJ2-1; TRBD2 matches at 11 bases. The J segment lost 4 bases and the V segment lost 6 bases, leaving 5 bases of the junction unmatched. The CDR3 contains 15 residues. Per the germline V gene, CDR1 is ENHRY and CDR2 is SYGVKD.

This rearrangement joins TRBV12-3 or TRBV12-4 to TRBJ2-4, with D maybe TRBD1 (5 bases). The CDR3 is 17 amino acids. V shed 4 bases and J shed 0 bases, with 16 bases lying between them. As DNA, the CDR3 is TGTGCCAGCAGTTCAGTAACAGGATTATTAGCCAAAAACATTCAGTACTTC. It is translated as CASSSVTGLLAKNIQYF.